The TCR beta chain described here comes from a study of follicular helper T cells after annual influenza vaccination. Study findings and constraints: Day 7 ICOS+CD38+ clones later appeared mostly in ICOS-CD38- cTfh.

This clone was recorded once. The antigen is undetermined. Documented time point: 2015-2016 season, 7 days after influenza vaccination. Each time point used about 40 to 100 mL of blood. Germline V gives CDR1 GTSNPN, CDR2 SVGIG (reference sequence). The CDR3 covers 13 residues. Deletions cut 0 bases from V and 0 bases from J, with 3 bases between. Method: immunoSEQ multiplex PCR; TCRdb's copy keeps in-frame clones and lacks some. The sample has about 5,600 clones, almost 85% seen once; the top ten hold about 2.4%. The chain couples TRBV30 to TRBJ1-5; D gene unclear. The source of this sequence is an adult who received the influenza vaccine. The sample consisted of CXCR5+ CD38- circulating T follicular helper cells from blood, taken 7 days after influenza vaccination. Stated subset: circulating Tfh, non-naive CD4+CXCR5+PD-1+ (ICOS+CD38+ or ICOS-CD38-). CDR3 nucleotide sequence: TGTGCCTGGAGTGTAAATAGCAATCAGCCCCAGCATTTT. Its translation is CAWSVNSNQPQHF.